Presented here are 9 T cell receptor beta chains from one specimen sequenced in a study of T cells expressing NK-cell markers. TCRdb reprocessed the 5' RACE reads, keeping one entry per CDR3 protein, no DNA. The ten most abundant clones cover under 7.5% of a sample with about 440,000 distinct CDR3 sequences. The sample consisted of blood T cells: a sorted CD56 or NKG2C T cell subset, CD4+ or CD8+ T cells, or bulk PBMC T cells (not recorded which). These receptor sequences come from a woman aged 18-70 years in good health.

The genes are TRBV20-1 and TRBJ2-1; TCRdb names TRBD2, which stays unverified in the absence of DNA. The CDR3 consists of 17 residues. The V gene's germline CDR1 is DFQATT and CDR2 SNEGSKA (reference sequence). The chain's CDR3 is CSAITSSRVSSYNEQFF.

The rearrangement links TRBV11-2 to TRBJ2-1; TCRdb outputs TRBD1, but without DNA this stays unchecked. The CDR3 is made up of 16 amino acids. Germline assignment: CDR1 SGHAT and CDR2 FQNNGV. CDR3 in amino acids: CASGLGSGGEYNEQFF. Variable domain in full (rest from reference TRBV11-2 and TRBJ2-1): EAGVAQSPRYKIIEKRQSVAFWCNPISGHATLYWYQQILGQGPKLLIQFQNNGVVDDSQLPKDRFSAERLKGVDSTLKIQPAKLEDSAVYLCASGLGSGGEYNEQFFGPGTRLTVL.

The chain uses TRBV28 and TRBJ2-5; TCRdb names TRBD1, which stays unverified in the absence of DNA. This CDR3 comprises 13 residues. Germline CDR1 reads MDHEN; CDR2 reads SYDVKM. The CDR3 loop is CASSRNQGETQYF.

The rearrangement joins TRBV29-1 to TRBJ2-1; TCRdb's assignment of TRBD2 cannot be checked, as there is no DNA. CDR1 is SQVTM and CDR2 is ANQGSEA in the germline V gene. The CDR3 has 14 amino acids. The CDR3 loop reads CSVDGDYRYNEQFF.

This chain uses TRBV20-1 with TRBJ1-6. The CDR3 length is 12 residues. The germline gives CDR1 DFQATT, CDR2 SNEGSKA (reference sequence). CDR3 loop: CSARWGNSPLHF.

The rearrangement joins TRBV18 to TRBJ1-5. This CDR3 is 14 amino acids long. Per germline, CDR1 KGHSH and CDR2 LQKENI. CDR3 amino acids: CASSPLEESLPQHF. The variable domain in full, with the rest retrieved from reference TRBV18 and TRBJ1-5, is NAGVMQNPRHLVRRRGQEARLRCSPMKGHSHVYWYRQLPEEGLKFMVYLQKENIIDESGMPKERFSAEFPKEGPSILRIQQVVRGDSAAYFCASSPLEESLPQHFGDGTRLSIL.

The rearrangement links TRBV29-1 to TRBJ2-1. The CDR3 extends over 11 amino acids. Looked up from germline, CDR1 is SQVTM and CDR2 is ANQGSEA. CDR3 residues: CSVGWDDEQFF.

This sequence joins TRBV20-1 and TRBJ2-3; TCRdb's assignment of TRBD1 cannot be checked, as there is no DNA. CDR3 length: 16 residues. The germline CDR1 and CDR2 sequences are DFQATT and SNEGSKA (reference sequence). This chain's CDR3 is CSARDLLGHGTDTQYF.

The CDR3 here is CASSEPLGKDIQYF. The chain links TRBV25-1 to TRBJ2-4; there is no DNA to check the TCRdb D call of TRBD2. Germline V gene data show CDR1 as MGHDK and CDR2 as SYGVNS. This CDR3 is 14 amino acids long.